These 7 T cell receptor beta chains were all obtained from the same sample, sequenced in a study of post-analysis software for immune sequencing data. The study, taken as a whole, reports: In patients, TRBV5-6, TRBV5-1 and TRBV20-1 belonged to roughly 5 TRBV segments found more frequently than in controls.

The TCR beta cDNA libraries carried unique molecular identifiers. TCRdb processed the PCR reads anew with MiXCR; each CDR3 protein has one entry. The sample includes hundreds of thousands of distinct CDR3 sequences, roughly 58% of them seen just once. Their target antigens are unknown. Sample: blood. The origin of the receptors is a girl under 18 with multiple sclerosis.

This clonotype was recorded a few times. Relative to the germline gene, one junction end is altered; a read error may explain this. CDR3 nucleotides: TGTGCCAGCAGCCAACGGACTAGCGGGAGCCTTACCCAAGGGACCCAGTACTTC. Translating gives CASSQRTSGSLTQGTQYF. This chain links TRBV7-6 with TRBJ2-5; 13 bases fit TRBD2. The CDR3 runs to 18 residues. The germline V gene encodes CDR1 SGHVS and CDR2 FNYEAQ.

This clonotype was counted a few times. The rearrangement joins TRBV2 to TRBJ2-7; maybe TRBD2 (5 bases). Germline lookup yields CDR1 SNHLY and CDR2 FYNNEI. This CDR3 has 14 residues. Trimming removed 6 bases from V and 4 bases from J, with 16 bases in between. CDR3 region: CASSYSEGSYEQYF. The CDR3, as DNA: TGTGCCAGCAGCTACTCTGAGGGTTCGTACGAGCAGTACTTC.

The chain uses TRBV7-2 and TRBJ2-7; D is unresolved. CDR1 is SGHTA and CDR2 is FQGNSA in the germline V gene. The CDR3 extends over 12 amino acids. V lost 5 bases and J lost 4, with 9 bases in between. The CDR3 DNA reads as TGTGCCAGCAGCCGCAGGTGTTACGAGCAGTACTTC. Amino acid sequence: CASSRRCYEQYF.

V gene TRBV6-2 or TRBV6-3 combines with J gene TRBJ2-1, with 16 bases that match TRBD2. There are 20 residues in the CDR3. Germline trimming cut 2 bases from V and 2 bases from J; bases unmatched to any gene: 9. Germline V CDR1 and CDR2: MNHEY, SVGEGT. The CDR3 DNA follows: TGTGCCAGCAGTTACCGCCCGGGACTAGCGGGGGGGGCTACCTACAATGAGCAGTTCTTC. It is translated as CASSYRPGLAGGATYNEQFF.

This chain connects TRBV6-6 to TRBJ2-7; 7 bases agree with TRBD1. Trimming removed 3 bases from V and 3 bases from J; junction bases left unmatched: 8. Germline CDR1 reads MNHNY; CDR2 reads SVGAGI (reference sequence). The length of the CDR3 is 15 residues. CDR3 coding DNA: TGTGCCAGCAGTTATGGACAGGATGGACACTACGAGCAGTACTTC. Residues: CASSYGQDGHYEQYF.

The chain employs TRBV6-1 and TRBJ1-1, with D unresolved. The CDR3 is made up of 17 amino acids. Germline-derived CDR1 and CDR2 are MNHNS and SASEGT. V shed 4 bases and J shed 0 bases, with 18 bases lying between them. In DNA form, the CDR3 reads TGTGCCAGCAGTGCACCGAAACTTACAGCCATGAACACTGAAGCTTTCTTT. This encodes CASSAPKLTAMNTEAFF.

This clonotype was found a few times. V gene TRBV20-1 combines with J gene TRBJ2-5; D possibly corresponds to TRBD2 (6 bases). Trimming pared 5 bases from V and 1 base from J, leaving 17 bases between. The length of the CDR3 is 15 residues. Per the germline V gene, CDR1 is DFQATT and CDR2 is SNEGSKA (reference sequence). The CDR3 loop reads CSAPVRRGSQETQYF. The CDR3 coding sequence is TGCAGTGCTCCCGTTCGGCGGGGAAGCCAAGAGACCCAGTACTTC.